The 27 T cell receptor beta chains below come from one sample, sequenced in a study of T cell changes during pregnancy in multiple sclerosis. Using immunoSEQ multiplex PCR, the repertoire was profiled, and TCRdb retains in-frame clones only, with some absent. This sample has more than 65,000 clones, with around 92% found just once. Here the sequenced sample was peripheral blood, taken in the first trimester of pregnancy. Receptors were obtained from a female donor with multiple sclerosis, enrolled in a pregnancy study.

The chain links TRBV4-1 to TRBJ1-4; 8 bases fit TRBD1. Germline V gene data show CDR1 as MGHRA and CDR2 as YSYEKL. The CDR3 is 15 amino acids. The ends lost 2 bases at V and 3 bases at J; junction bases unmatched: 2. The CDR3 DNA reads as TGCGCCAGCAGCCAACCGGGACAGGCTAATGAAAAACTGTTTTTT. Protein product: CASSQPGQANEKLFF.

The CDR3 DNA sequence: TGCAGCGTTTATACATCGGGGACTGAAGCTTTCTTT. Encoded protein: CSVYTSGTEAFF. The V gene is TRBV29-1, the J gene TRBJ1-1; no firm D call. The CDR3 length is 12 residues. V was trimmed by 5 bases and J by 5 bases, leaving 12 bases between them. Germline V lookup: CDR1 SQVTM, CDR2 ANQGSEA.

The CDR3 bases are TGTGCCAGCAGATTGGTGACAGGCGCTGAGCAGCCCCAGCATTTT. Protein sequence: CASRLVTGAEQPQHF. This chain connects TRBV6-1 to TRBJ1-5, with D possibly TRBD1 on 6 matching bases. The CDR3 loop spans 15 amino acids. Trimming removed 6 bases from V and 7 bases from J, with 19 bases in between. Germline V CDR1 and CDR2: MNHNS, SASEGT.

The chain couples TRBV4-2 to TRBJ2-7; 8 nucleotides align to TRBD1. Germline CDR1 reads LGHNA; CDR2 reads YNFKEQ. The CDR3 runs 16 residues. V trimming: 2 bases; J trimming: 0 bases; junction bases outside the gene matches: 6. CDR3 loop: CASSQNRDRSSYEQYF. The CDR3 DNA follows: TGTGCCAGCAGCCAAAATCGGGACAGGAGCTCCTACGAGCAGTACTTC.

The chain links TRBV6-6 to TRBJ2-7, with 15 bases fitting TRBD2. Trimming at V came to 4 bases and at J to 5 bases, leaving 3 bases not matched to a gene. Germline values: CDR1 MNHNY, CDR2 SVGAGI (reference sequence). The CDR3 is 15 residues long. CDR3 DNA: TGTGCCAGCAGTTTCGGACTAGCGGGGGGGAACGAGCAGTACTTC. Amino acid sequence: CASSFGLAGGNEQYF.

The V gene is TRBV19, the J gene TRBJ1-2; the D gene is possibly TRBD1 (6 bases). V was pared by 7 bases and J by 2 bases, with 14 bases between. Germline V CDR1 and CDR2: LNHDA, SQIVND (reference sequence). CDR3 length: 14 amino acids. CDR3 in amino acids: CASNKDSRNYGYTF. For the CDR3, the DNA is TGTGCCAGTAATAAGGACAGCAGAAACTATGGCTACACCTTC.

The chain is built from TRBV15 and TRBJ2-3, with a tentative D call TRBD2 (5 bases). Germline values: CDR1 LNHNV, CDR2 YYDKDF (reference sequence). Deletions cut 5 bases from V and 2 bases from J, with 11 bases between. This CDR3 is built from 14 residues. The CDR3 coding sequence is TGTGCCACCAGCTACGGACTTGTCACAGATACGCAGTATTTT. It is translated as CATSYGLVTDTQYF.

The CDR3 protein is CASSWGQRSGNTIYF. The CDR3 region has the DNA TGCGCCAGCAGCTGGGGACAGCGCTCTGGAAACACCATATATTTT. The chain employs TRBV5-1 and TRBJ1-3, with 7 bases that match TRBD1. V lost 3 bases and J lost 0; bases outside the gene matches: 3. Per germline, CDR1 SGHRS and CDR2 YFSETQ. This CDR3 contains 15 residues. The variable domain in full, completed from reference TRBV5-1 and TRBJ1-3, reads KAGVTQTPRYLIKTRGQQVTLSCSPISGHRSVSWYQQTPGQGLQFLFEYFSETQRNKGNFPGRFSGRQFSNSRSEMNVSTLELGDSALYLCASSWGQRSGNTIYFGEGSWLTVV.

This sequence joins TRBV27 and TRBJ1-2; D might be TRBD1 (6 bases). CDR3 length equals 17 residues. CDR1 and CDR2 from the germline V gene are MNHEY and SMNVEV (reference sequence). V gave up 7 bases and J gave up 0 bases, with 21 bases separating them. CDR3 coding DNA: TGTGCCAGCAAACCCGGGGGGGCCGGCGGGGCTAACTATGGCTACACCTTC. Amino acids: CASKPGGAGGANYGYTF.

In this sample, this clone turned up once. The chain links TRBV6-5 to TRBJ2-5; maybe TRBD1 (5 bases). The germline V gene has CDR1 MNHEY and CDR2 SVGAGI. The CDR3 contains 15 residues. Trimming took 4 bases from V and 5 from J, leaving 17 bases between them. The CDR3 is CASSSDLRVWETQYF. CDR3 in DNA: TGTGCCAGCAGTTCCGACCTCAGGGTATGGGAGACCCAGTACTTC.

The chain recombines TRBV10-3 with TRBJ2-7; D is possibly TRBD2 (5 bases). The V end lost 4 bases, the J end lost 4 bases, and 5 bases lay between the germline ends. In germline, CDR1 is ENHRY, CDR2 SYGVKD. This CDR3 region has 11 residues. The CDR3, as DNA: TGTGCCATCAGTGGGGAGTACGAGCAGTACTTC. This gives the protein CAISGEYEQYF.

The chain is built from TRBV6-1 and TRBJ2-3; 8 bases match TRBD2. The CDR3 contains 15 residues. CDR1 is MNHNS and CDR2 is SASEGT in the germline V gene. The junction had 6 bases not matched to a gene; V was cut back by 7 bases and J by 0 bases. The CDR3 loop reads CASISGGASTDTQYF. The CDR3 nucleotides are TGTGCCAGCATCTCGGGGGGGGCGAGCACAGATACGCAGTATTTT.

The J gene is TRBJ2-7, the V gene TRBV29-1; 12 bases match TRBD1. Germline loops: CDR1 SQVTM, CDR2 ANQGSEA. The V and J ends lost 3 bases and 6 bases, in that order; junction bases with no gene match: 3. The CDR3 is 13 residues long. CDR3 in DNA: TGCAGCGTTGAGGGACAGGGGGCAGGCGAGCAGTACTTC. This translates into CSVEGQGAGEQYF.

This clone was picked up one time. V and J are TRBV5-1 and TRBJ2-1, with 7 bases identical to TRBD2. The CDR3 totals 15 residues. Germline assignment: CDR1 SGHRS and CDR2 YFSETQ. V shed 1 base, J shed 4 bases, and the junction held 5 bases outside the gene matches. The CDR3 is CASSLPSGQYNEQFF. CDR3 in DNA: TGCGCCAGCAGCTTGCCTAGCGGTCAATACAATGAGCAGTTCTTC.

The gene calls are TRBV30 and TRBJ2-3; weak D call: TRBD2 (5 bases). Germline V gene sequence: CDR1 GTSNPN, CDR2 SVGIG (reference sequence). V was shortened by 0 bases and J by 4 bases, with 11 bases between the two germline ends. This CDR3 region has 14 residues. CDR3 amino acids: CAWSVPGIPDTQYF. The DNA for the CDR3 is TGTGCCTGGAGTGTACCGGGGATCCCAGATACGCAGTATTTT.

The J gene is TRBJ2-3, the V gene TRBV30; 9 bases match TRBD2. The V segment lost 4 bases and the J segment 3 bases; nucleotides outside the gene matches: 8. There are 15 residues in the CDR3. Germline assignment: CDR1 GTSNPN and CDR2 SVGIG (reference sequence). CDR3 bases: TGTGCCTGGACGGGAGATCTAGCGGGGACAGATACGCAGTATTTT. The encoded protein is CAWTGDLAGTDTQYF.

The CDR3 loop reads CASSQDIEGGLYGYTF. CDR3 sequence (DNA): TGTGCCAGCAGCCAAGATATTGAAGGGGGCTTATATGGCTACACCTTC. This chain links TRBV4-2 with TRBJ1-2, with 7 nucleotides matching TRBD1. This CDR3 contains 16 residues. Germline CDR1 reads LGHNA; CDR2 reads YNFKEQ. After removal of 0 bases from V and 5 bases from J, the junction contained 9 bases not matched to a gene.

The rearrangement links TRBV5-6 to TRBJ1-5; D not resolved. This CDR3 region has 15 residues. In germline, CDR1 is SGHDT, CDR2 YYEEEE. Trimming took off 1 base at V and 4 bases at J, with 12 bases between the two ends. The CDR3 protein is CASSLSGPLNQPQHF. The CDR3 bases are TGTGCCAGCAGCTTGAGCGGGCCCCTAAATCAGCCCCAGCATTTT.

V and J are TRBV5-1 and TRBJ2-1; D uncertain. V lost 1 base and J 4 bases, leaving 15 bases between the germline ends. Per germline, CDR1 SGHRS and CDR2 YFSETQ. The CDR3 spans 16 residues. As DNA, the CDR3 is TGCGCCAGCAGCTTGTATGGCAATGTAAGATACAATGAGCAGTTCTTC. Its protein is CASSLYGNVRYNEQFF. Full variable domain (remainder filled in from reference TRBV5-1 and TRBJ2-1): KAGVTQTPRYLIKTRGQQVTLSCSPISGHRSVSWYQQTPGQGLQFLFEYFSETQRNKGNFPGRFSGRQFSNSRSEMNVSTLELGDSALYLCASSLYGNVRYNEQFFGPGTRLTVL.

The chain uses TRBV12-2 and TRBJ2-1; the D segment call TRBD1 is taken from the table without a DNA check. TRBV12-2 has pseudogene status. This CDR3 comprises 15 residues. CDR3 region: CASRLSEGSHVQEFF. CDR3 in DNA: TGTGCAAGTCGCTTAAGTGAAGGAAGCCATGTTCAGGAGTTCTTC.

Turning to this clone: Other DNA sequences in this specimen translate into the identical CDR3. J is TRBJ1-5 and V is TRBV27, with a possible D match to TRBD1 (6 bases). The CDR3 loop spans 17 amino acids. The V gene lost 1 base and the J gene lost 1 base, with 14 bases spanning the gap. Germline lookup yields CDR1 MNHEY and CDR2 SMNVEV (reference sequence). CDR3 bases: TGTGCCAGCAGTTTATTAGGTGGCAGGGGAAGCAATCAGCCCCAGCATTTT. Protein: CASSLLGGRGSNQPQHF.

V and J are TRBV7-2 and TRBJ2-2, with no clear D. The CDR3 loop spans 14 amino acids. The V end lost 5 bases, the J end lost 2 bases, and 9 bases lay between the germline ends. Germline CDR1 is SGHTA and CDR2 is FQGNSA. The chain's CDR3 is CASSLDLNTGELFF. The CDR3 DNA follows: TGTGCCAGCAGCCTAGACCTAAACACCGGGGAGCTGTTTTTT.

The chain joins TRBV27 to TRBJ1-5, with D maybe TRBD1 (5 bases). The V end lost 5 bases, the J end lost 10 bases, and 18 bases lay between the germline ends. Per the germline V gene, CDR1 is MNHEY and CDR2 is SMNVEV (reference sequence). There are 14 residues in the CDR3. The CDR3 DNA reads TGTGCCAGCAGTCCCCTAGGGCAGGGTCAACCCCAGCATTTT. This encodes CASSPLGQGQPQHF.

J is TRBJ2-7 and V is TRBV7-8, with TRBD2 matching 9 bases. After removal of 5 bases from V and 4 bases from J, the junction contained 6 bases not matched to a gene. CDR1 and CDR2 from the germline V gene are SGHVS and FQNEAQ. This CDR3 is built from 14 residues. In DNA, the CDR3 is TGTGCCAGCAGCCCTCTAGCGGGGCCATACGAGCAGTACTTC. It codes for CASSPLAGPYEQYF.

The genes are TRBV6-6 and TRBJ2-1; D might be TRBD1 (6 bases). CDR3 length: 16 residues. The V and J ends lost 6 bases and 0 bases respectively, with 15 bases between them. Germline V gives CDR1 MNHNY, CDR2 SVGAGI (reference sequence). CDR3: CASSQGQPSSYNEQFF. CDR3 bases: TGTGCCAGCAGCCAAGGACAGCCCAGCTCCTACAATGAGCAGTTCTTC.

CDR3 protein: CASSWSAGGNEKLFF. The CDR3 region has the DNA TGTGCCAGCAGCTGGTCAGCAGGGGGGAATGAAAAACTGTTTTTT. The rearrangement joins TRBV7-9 to TRBJ1-4, with 7 bases that match TRBD1. Germline V lookup: CDR1 SEHNR, CDR2 FQNEAQ (reference sequence). The J segment lost 5 bases and the V segment lost 4 bases, leaving 7 bases of the junction unmatched. The CDR3 is 15 residues long.

CDR3 loop: CASSPDPTGLVGYTF. The CDR3, as DNA: TGTGCCAGCTCACCGGACCCGACAGGGCTGGTGGGCTACACCTTC. The chain links TRBV18 to TRBJ1-2, with 7 bases identical to TRBD1. The V segment lost 3 bases and the J segment 8 bases; nucleotides outside the gene matches: 12. Germline V gene sequence: CDR1 KGHSH, CDR2 LQKENI. The length of the CDR3 is 15 residues.